This T cell receptor (beta chain) is drawn from a study of blood T cells in healthy people across ages. This clonotype was picked up a small number of times. Antigen unknown. Study-wide results and limits: More naive CD4+ cells and higher diversity marked long-lived donors relative to aged donors. A conclusive naive versus antigen-experienced comparison was prevented by the unsorted PBMCs.

A J-beta primer mix and a sample-barcoded 5' primer were used in a second PCR of roughly 7 to 12 cycles. TCRdb reprocessed the 5' RACE reads with MiXCR, giving one entry per CDR3 protein. Among about 750,000 distinct CDR3 sequences, roughly 50% were seen once, and the ten largest hold under 50%. Germline-derived CDR1 and CDR2 are MNHEY and SMNVEV (reference sequence). The V and J ends lost 6 bases and 6 bases respectively, with 11 bases between them. The CDR3 covers 12 residues. Sequenced sample: blood. The receptor comes from an elderly man in good health. The V and J genes are TRBV27 and TRBJ1-2; no clear D gene. The CDR3 loop is CASRDSSHGYTF. Here the CDR3 DNA reads TGTGCCAGCAGGGACTCGTCCCATGGCTACACCTTC.